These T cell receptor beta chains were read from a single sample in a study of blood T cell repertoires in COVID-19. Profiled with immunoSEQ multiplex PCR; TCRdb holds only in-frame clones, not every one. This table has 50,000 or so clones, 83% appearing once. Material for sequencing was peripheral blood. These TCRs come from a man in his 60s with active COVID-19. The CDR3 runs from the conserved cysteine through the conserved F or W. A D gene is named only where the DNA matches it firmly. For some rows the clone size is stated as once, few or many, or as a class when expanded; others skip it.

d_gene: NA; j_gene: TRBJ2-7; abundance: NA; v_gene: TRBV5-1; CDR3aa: CASSVTGSAYEQYF; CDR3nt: TGCGCCAGCAGCGTTACAGGGTCGGCGTACGAGCAGTACTTC
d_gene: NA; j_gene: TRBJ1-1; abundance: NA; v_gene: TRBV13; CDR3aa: CASRDSLNTEAFF; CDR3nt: TGTGCCAGCAGGGACAGTTTGAACACTGAAGCTTTCTTT
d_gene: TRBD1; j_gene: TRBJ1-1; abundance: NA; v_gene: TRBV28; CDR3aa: CASSPGQLNTEAFF; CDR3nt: TGTGCCAGCAGTCCGGGACAGTTGAACACTGAAGCTTTCTTT
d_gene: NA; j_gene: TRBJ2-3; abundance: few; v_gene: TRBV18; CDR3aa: CASSPGEGLHTDTQYF; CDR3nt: TGTGCCAGCTCACCGGGAGAAGGACTTCACACAGATACGCAGTATTTT
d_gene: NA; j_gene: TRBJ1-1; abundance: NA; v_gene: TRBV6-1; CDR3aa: CASSERIRDTEAFF; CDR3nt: TGTGCCAGCAGTGAAAGGATCAGGGACACTGAAGCTTTCTTT
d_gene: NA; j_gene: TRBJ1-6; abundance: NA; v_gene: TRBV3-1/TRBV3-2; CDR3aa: CASSHTGNNSPLHF; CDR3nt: TGTGCCAGCAGCCACACAGGGAATAATTCACCCCTCCACTTT
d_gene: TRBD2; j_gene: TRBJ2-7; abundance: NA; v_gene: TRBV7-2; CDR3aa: CASSRSGTSAPYEQYF; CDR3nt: TGTGCCAGCAGCAGGAGCGGGACTAGCGCCCCCTACGAGCAGTACTTC
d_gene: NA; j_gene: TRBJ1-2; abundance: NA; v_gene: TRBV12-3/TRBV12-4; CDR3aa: CASSSDYGYTF; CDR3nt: TGTGCCAGCAGTTCGGACTATGGCTACACCTTC
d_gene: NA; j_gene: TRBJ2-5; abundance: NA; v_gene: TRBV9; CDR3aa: CASSALGETQYF; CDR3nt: TGTGCCAGCAGCGCTCTCGGGGAGACCCAGTACTTC
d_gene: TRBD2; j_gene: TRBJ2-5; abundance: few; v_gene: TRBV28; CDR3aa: CASRAGATWGETQYF; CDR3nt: TGTGCCAGCAGAGCGGGAGCCACCTGGGGGGAGACCCAGTACTTC
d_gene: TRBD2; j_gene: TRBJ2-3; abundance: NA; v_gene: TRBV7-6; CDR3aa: CASSFGTSGTSQYF; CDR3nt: TGTGCCAGCAGCTTCGGGACTAGCGGGACTTCGCAGTATTTT
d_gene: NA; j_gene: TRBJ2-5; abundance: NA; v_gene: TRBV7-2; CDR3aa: CASSSLQGETQYF; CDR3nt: TGTGCCAGCAGCTCTCTCCAGGGAGAGACCCAGTACTTC
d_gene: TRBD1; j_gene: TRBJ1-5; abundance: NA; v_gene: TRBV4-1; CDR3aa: CASSERNRGPYSNQPQHF; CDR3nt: TGCGCCAGCAGCGAACGGAACAGGGGGCCTTACAGCAATCAGCCCCAGCATTTT
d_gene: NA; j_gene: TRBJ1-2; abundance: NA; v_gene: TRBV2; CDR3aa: CASSVPSLPNYGYTF; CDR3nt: TGTGCCAGCAGTGTGCCTTCGCTACCTAACTATGGCTACACCTTC
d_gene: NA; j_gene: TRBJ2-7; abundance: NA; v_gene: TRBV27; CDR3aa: CASSFQGSYEQYF; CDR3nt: TGTGCCAGCAGTTTCCAGGGATCATACGAGCAGTACTTC
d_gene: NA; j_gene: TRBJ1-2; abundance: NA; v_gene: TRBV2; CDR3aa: CASSGQSNYGYTF; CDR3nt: TGTGCCAGCAGTGGACAGTCTAACTATGGCTACACCTTC
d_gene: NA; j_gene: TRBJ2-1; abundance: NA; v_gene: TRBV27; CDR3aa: CASSLLPRTTYNEQFF; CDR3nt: TGTGCCAGCAGTCTCCTCCCTCGGACTACCTACAATGAGCAGTTCTTC
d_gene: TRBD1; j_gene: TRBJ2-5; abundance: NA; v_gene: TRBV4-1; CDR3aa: CASSPRGTGGRETQYF; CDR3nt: TGCGCCAGCAGCCCGAGGGGGACAGGGGGGAGAGAGACCCAGTACTTC
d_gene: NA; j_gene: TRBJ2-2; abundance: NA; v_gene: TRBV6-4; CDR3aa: CASSEHINAGELFF; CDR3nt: TGTGCCAGCAGTGAACACATCAACGCCGGGGAGCTGTTTTTT
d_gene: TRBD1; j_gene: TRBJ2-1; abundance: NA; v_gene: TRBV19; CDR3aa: CASSISEGQGYNEQFF; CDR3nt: TGTGCCAGTAGTATTTCCGAGGGACAGGGGTACAATGAGCAGTTCTTC
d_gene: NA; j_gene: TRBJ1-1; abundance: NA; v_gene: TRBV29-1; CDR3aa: CSVGQKNTEAFF; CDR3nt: TGCAGCGTTGGGCAGAAAAACACTGAAGCTTTCTTT
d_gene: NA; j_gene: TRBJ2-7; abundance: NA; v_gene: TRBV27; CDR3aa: CASSLSGGAPTEQYF; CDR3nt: TGTGCCAGCAGTTTATCAGGGGGGGCCCCTACCGAGCAGTACTTC
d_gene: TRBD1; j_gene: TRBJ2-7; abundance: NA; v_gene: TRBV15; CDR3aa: CATSREAGQGYEQYF; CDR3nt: TGTGCCACCAGCAGAGAGGCGGGACAGGGCTACGAGCAGTACTTC
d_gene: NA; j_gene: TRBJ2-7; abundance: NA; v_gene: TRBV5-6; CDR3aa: CASSFQGWGYEQYF; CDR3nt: TGTGCCAGCAGCTTCCAGGGGTGGGGCTACGAGCAGTACTTC
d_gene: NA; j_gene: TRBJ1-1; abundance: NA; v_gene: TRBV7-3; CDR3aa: CASSRDFDTEAFF; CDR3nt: TGTGCCAGCAGCAGGGACTTTGACACTGAAGCTTTCTTT
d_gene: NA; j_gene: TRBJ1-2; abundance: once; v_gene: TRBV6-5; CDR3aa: CASSYGGVFYGYTF; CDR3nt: TGTGCCAGCAGCTATGGAGGGGTGTTCTATGGCTACACCTTC
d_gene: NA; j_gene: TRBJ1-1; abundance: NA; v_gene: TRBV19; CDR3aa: CASSIESWRGDTEAFF; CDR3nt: TGTGCCAGTAGTATAGAGTCGTGGAGAGGAGACACTGAAGCTTTCTTT
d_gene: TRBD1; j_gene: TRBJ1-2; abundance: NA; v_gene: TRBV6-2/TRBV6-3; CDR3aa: CASSDGTGYSYTF; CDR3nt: TGTGCCAGCAGTGACGGGACAGGGTATAGCTACACCTTC
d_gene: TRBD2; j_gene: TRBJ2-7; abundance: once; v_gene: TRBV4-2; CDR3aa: CASSQGLAGPYEQYF; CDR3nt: TGTGCCAGCAGCCAAGGGCTAGCGGGGCCCTACGAGCAGTACTTC
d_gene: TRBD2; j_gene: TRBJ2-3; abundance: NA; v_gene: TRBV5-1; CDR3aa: CASSLGAGIGTDTQYF; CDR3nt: TGCGCCAGCAGCTTGGGAGCGGGAATTGGTACAGATACGCAGTATTTT
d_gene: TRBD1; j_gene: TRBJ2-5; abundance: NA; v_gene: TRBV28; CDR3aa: CASSIQGGETQYF; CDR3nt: TGTGCCAGCAGTATACAGGGGGGAGAGACCCAGTACTTC
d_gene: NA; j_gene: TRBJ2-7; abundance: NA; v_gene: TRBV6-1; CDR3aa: CASSDRRRVVSYEQYF; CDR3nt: TGTGCCAGCAGTGACAGGCGGCGGGTTGTATCCTACGAGCAGTACTTC
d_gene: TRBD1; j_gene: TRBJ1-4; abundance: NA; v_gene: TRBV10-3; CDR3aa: CATSGQGPLANEKLFF; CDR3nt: TGTGCCACCTCGGGACAGGGCCCGCTGGCTAATGAAAAACTGTTTTTT
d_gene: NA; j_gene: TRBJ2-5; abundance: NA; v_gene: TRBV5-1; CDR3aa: CASSGAGQETQYF; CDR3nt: TGCGCCAGCAGTGGGGCAGGACAAGAGACCCAGTACTTC
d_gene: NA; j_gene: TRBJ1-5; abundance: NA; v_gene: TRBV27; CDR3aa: CASSLSSGNQPQHF; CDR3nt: TGTGCCAGCAGTTTATCGTCAGGCAATCAGCCCCAGCATTTT
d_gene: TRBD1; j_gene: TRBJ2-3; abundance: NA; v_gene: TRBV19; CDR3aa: CASSDGQGGDTQYF; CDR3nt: TGTGCCAGTAGTGACGGACAGGGTGGAGATACGCAGTATTTT
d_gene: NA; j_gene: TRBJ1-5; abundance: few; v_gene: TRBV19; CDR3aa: CASSYMGQGQPQHF; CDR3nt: TGTGCCAGTAGTTATATGGGGCAGGGACAGCCCCAGCATTTT
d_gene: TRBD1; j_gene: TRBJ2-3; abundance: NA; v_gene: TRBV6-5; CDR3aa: CASRDGTGGTDTQYF; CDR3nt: TGTGCCAGCAGGGACGGGACAGGGGGCACAGATACGCAGTATTTT
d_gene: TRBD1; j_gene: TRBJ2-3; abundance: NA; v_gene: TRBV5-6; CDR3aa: CASSHATGGGTDTQYF; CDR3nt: TGTGCCAGCAGCCACGCTACAGGGGGAGGCACAGATACGCAGTATTTT
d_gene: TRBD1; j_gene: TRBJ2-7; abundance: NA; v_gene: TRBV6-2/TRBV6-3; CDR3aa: CASSYGRQGMEQYF; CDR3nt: TGTGCCAGCAGTTACGGACGACAGGGGATGGAGCAGTACTTC
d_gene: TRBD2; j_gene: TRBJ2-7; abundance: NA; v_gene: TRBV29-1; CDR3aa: CSFRTSGSYEQYF; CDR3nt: TGCAGCTTTCGGACTAGCGGTTCCTACGAGCAGTACTTC
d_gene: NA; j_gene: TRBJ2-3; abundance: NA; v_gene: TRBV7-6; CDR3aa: CASSLGGARADTQYF; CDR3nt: TGTGCCAGCAGCTTAGGCGGGGCGCGGGCAGATACGCAGTATTTT